Shown below are 30 T cell receptor beta chains from a single sample sequenced in a study of blood T cell repertoires in COVID-19. TCRdb's copy holds only in-frame clones and misses some; the assay was immunoSEQ multiplex PCR. The data show about 190,000 clones, about four fifths seen once. Sequenced sample: PBMCs or T cells enriched from blood (not recorded which). The receptors shown here come from a woman aged 25 to 45 who had recovered from COVID-19.

The J gene is TRBJ1-2, the V gene TRBV4-2, with a possible D match to TRBD1 (5 bases). V was trimmed by 4 bases and J by 11 bases, leaving 23 bases between them. The CDR3 is 15 amino acids. The germline gives CDR1 LGHNA, CDR2 YNFKEQ. CDR3 residues: CASSPEQSRTGGYTF. CDR3 in DNA: TGTGCCAGCAGCCCGGAACAATCACGGACGGGGGGGTACACCTTC.

The chain recombines TRBV9 with TRBJ1-2; TRBD1 agrees at 7 bases. With 6 bases clipped from V and 8 bases from J, the junction kept 7 bases outside the gene matches. Germline loops: CDR1 SGDLS, CDR2 YYNGEE. The CDR3 is 12 residues long. The chain's CDR3 is CASTLQGQGYTF. CDR3 DNA sequence: TGTGCCAGCACCCTACAGGGGCAAGGCTACACCTTC.

The gene calls are TRBV3-1 (or the pseudogene TRBV3-2) and TRBJ2-3, with 8 positions matching TRBD2. Germline lookup yields CDR1 LGHDT and CDR2 YNNKEL (reference sequence). Trimming took 3 bases from V and 4 from J; bases not matched to a gene: 3. CDR3 length: 14 amino acids. The CDR3 DNA reads as TGTGCCAGCAGCCAGGTCGGGGGGGCAGATACGCAGTATTTT. This encodes CASSQVGGADTQYF.

V usage is TRBV7-6 and J usage is TRBJ1-3, with TRBD1 as a possible D gene (5 bases). Trimming cost V 5 bases and J 4 bases, with 15 bases left between them. The CDR3 runs to 15 residues. Germline lookup yields CDR1 SGHVS and CDR2 FNYEAQ. DNA of the CDR3: TGTGCCAGCAGCCCGAGCCCAGGGAACGGAAACACCATATATTTT. Its protein product is CASSPSPGNGNTIYF.

The J gene is TRBJ1-4, the V gene TRBV4-1; D remains ambiguous. Trimming left V 4 bases short and J 8 bases short, with 8 bases between. The CDR3 is made up of 12 amino acids. Germline V gene data show CDR1 as MGHRA and CDR2 as YSYEKL. The CDR3 spells CASSLPSEKLFF. As DNA, the CDR3 is TGCGCCAGCAGCCTCCCGTCGGAAAAACTGTTTTTT.

This chain uses TRBV5-8 with TRBJ1-5, with D possibly matching TRBD1 (6 bases). This CDR3 is 15 amino acids long. Germline V gene lookup returns CDR1 SGHTS and CDR2 YDEGEE. Trimming took 3 bases from V and 3 from J, leaving 13 bases between them. The CDR3 spells CASSSTGHSNQPQHF. CDR3 coding DNA: TGTGCCAGCAGCTCAACGGGACATTCCAATCAGCCCCAGCATTTT.

V gene TRBV6-1 combines with J gene TRBJ1-6; 8 nucleotides match TRBD1. This CDR3 has 21 amino acids. J lost 1 base, V lost 0 bases, and 14 bases had no gene match. Germline CDR1 reads MNHNS; CDR2 reads SASEGT. The CDR3: CASSEAARAGGRGSYNSPLHF. Written as DNA, the CDR3 is TGTGCCAGCAGTGAAGCGGCTCGGGCAGGGGGCCGGGGTTCCTATAATTCACCCCTCCACTTT.

V and J are TRBV12-5 and TRBJ1-2; 9 positions agree with TRBD1. With V trimmed by 2 bases and J by 4 bases, 20 bases remained unmatched. The CDR3 sequence is 20 residues long. Germline values: CDR1 LGHNT, CDR2 FRNRAP. The CDR3 here is CASGLITELFGTGMTYGYTF. Here the CDR3 DNA reads TGTGCTAGTGGTTTGATCACTGAACTCTTCGGGACAGGGATGACCTATGGCTACACCTTC.

The chain recombines TRBV21-1 with TRBJ1-1. TRBV21-1 is labeled a pseudogene. This CDR3 region has 14 residues. The CDR3 reads CASSKTKKHTEAFF. The DNA for the CDR3 is TGTGCCAGCAGCAAAACGAAAAAGCACACTGAAGCTTTCTTT.

The chain carries TRBV18 and TRBJ2-5, with a possible D match to TRBD1 (5 bases). Between the trimmed V and J ends, which lost 1 base and 2 bases, there was a span of 20 bases. CDR3 length: 18 residues. Germline CDR1 KGHSH, CDR2 LQKENI. CDR3 protein: CASSPLSGRLDIQETQYF. The DNA of the CDR3 is TGTGCCAGCTCACCACTTTCTGGCCGTTTGGACATACAAGAGACCCAGTACTTC.

J is TRBJ2-3 and V is TRBV5-1; 11 nucleotides line up with TRBD2. The junction had 9 bases not matched to a gene; V was cut back by 0 bases and J by 6 bases. The CDR3 runs 17 residues. From germline, CDR1 is SGHRS and CDR2 YFSETQ. The CDR3 protein is CASSLGLLAGEFDTQYF. CDR3 sequence (DNA): TGCGCCAGCAGCTTGGGGCTACTAGCGGGAGAATTTGATACGCAGTATTTT.

The gene calls are TRBV6-2 or TRBV6-3 and TRBJ1-1, with D tentatively TRBD1 (6 bases). The length of the CDR3 is 14 residues. The germline V and J ends were trimmed by 4 bases and 7 bases, with 16 bases remaining between them. Germline lookup yields CDR1 MNHEY and CDR2 SVGEGT. CDR3: CASSSLRGSLEAFF. CDR3 DNA: TGTGCCAGCAGTTCCTTAAGGGGGAGCCTTGAAGCTTTCTTT.

This clone was found a few times. This sample includes further DNA sequences coding for the same CDR3. The chain has TRBV11-3 and TRBJ2-7; 7 bases match TRBD1. This CDR3 spans 13 amino acids. In germline, CDR1 is SGHNT, CDR2 YENEEA. V shed 3 bases, J shed 3 bases, and the junction held 2 bases outside the gene matches. Here the CDR3 DNA reads TGTGCCAGCAGCTTTAGGACAGGCTACGAGCAGTACTTC. Residues: CASSFRTGYEQYF.

V usage is TRBV7-2 and J usage is TRBJ2-5; no reliable D call. V lost 4 bases and J lost 1, with 16 bases in between. From germline, CDR1 is SGHTA and CDR2 FQGNSA. The CDR3 runs to 16 residues. The CDR3 DNA reads as TGTGCCAGCAGCTCACAGCCCACGCTTATCCAAGAGACCCAGTACTTC. It is translated as CASSSQPTLIQETQYF.

V gene TRBV7-9 combines with J gene TRBJ2-5, with 14 bases lining up with TRBD2. The V gene's germline CDR1 is SEHNR and CDR2 FQNEAQ (reference sequence). V lost 5 bases to trimming and J lost 4 bases; unmatched junction nucleotides: 15. The CDR3 extends over 19 amino acids. CDR3 in amino acids: CASSPDPGLAGVTGETQYF. The DNA of the CDR3 is TGTGCCAGCAGCCCGGACCCGGGACTAGCGGGAGTTACGGGAGAGACCCAGTACTTC.

The rearrangement links TRBV24-1 to TRBJ2-1; 12 nucleotides agree with TRBD2. CDR1 is KGHDR and CDR2 is SFDVKD in the germline V gene. Trimming removed 4 bases from V and 5 bases from J; junction bases left unmatched: 8. The CDR3 loop spans 17 amino acids. CDR3 amino acids: CATSEPLAGGLHNEQFF. In DNA, the CDR3 is TGTGCCACCAGTGAGCCTCTAGCGGGAGGGCTCCACAATGAGCAGTTCTTC.

The chain joins TRBV7-2 to TRBJ2-1, with D perhaps TRBD1 (6 bases). Germline CDR1 and CDR2: SGHTA and FQGNSA. V was cut by 3 bases and J by 9 bases, with 21 bases left in between. The CDR3 sequence is 16 residues long. The CDR3 DNA follows: TGTGCCAGCAGCTTGGGGGCTAGCCTGCGGTCCGGTGAGCAGTTCTTC. Protein product: CASSLGASLRSGEQFF.

The CDR3: CASSFRGNEQFF. The CDR3, as DNA: TGTGCCAGCAGTTTCAGGGGCAATGAGCAGTTCTTC. The chain combines TRBV6-5 with TRBJ2-1; possible D gene TRBD1, 6 bases. CDR3 length: 12 amino acids. The germline V gene encodes CDR1 MNHEY and CDR2 SVGAGI. V was shortened by 4 bases and J by 6 bases, with 7 bases between the two germline ends.

A few counts support this clone. Within the sample, other DNA sequences also encode this same CDR3. As DNA, the CDR3 is TGTGCCAGCAGTTACGGACTAGCGGGACAAGAGACCCAGTACTTC. Its protein product is CASSYGLAGQETQYF. The chain joins TRBV6-5 to TRBJ2-5; 12 nucleotides line up with TRBD2. The CDR3 is made up of 15 amino acids. J was trimmed by 2 bases and V by 2 bases; bases with no gene match: 0. Germline assignment: CDR1 MNHEY and CDR2 SVGAGI.

Note on this clone: Other nucleotide sequences from this sample produce the same CDR3. The V call is TRBV28, the J call TRBJ2-2; D is unclear. CDR1 and CDR2 from the germline V gene are MDHEN and SYDVKM. Trimming pared 6 bases from V and 4 bases from J, leaving 6 bases between. This CDR3 spans 12 amino acids. The CDR3 bases are TGTGCCAGCAGCCTGTCCACCGGGGAGCTGTTTTTT. It translates to CASSLSTGELFF.

The chain couples TRBV27 to TRBJ1-1; D might be TRBD1 (5 bases). The CDR3 is 14 amino acids. The V and J ends lost 3 bases and 1 base respectively, with 9 bases between them. In germline, CDR1 is MNHEY, CDR2 SMNVEV (reference sequence). The CDR3 reads CASSFGATNTEAFF. The DNA for the CDR3 is TGTGCCAGCAGTTTTGGGGCTACGAACACTGAAGCTTTCTTT.

This chain joins TRBV30 and TRBJ1-1, with D unresolved. CDR3 size: 13 residues. V lost 5 bases and J lost 0, with 10 bases in between. Germline-derived CDR1 and CDR2 are GTSNPN and SVGIG (reference sequence). CDR3 amino acids: CAWGLRMNTEAFF. CDR3 nucleotides: TGTGCCTGGGGACTGAGAATGAACACTGAAGCTTTCTTT.

The chain couples TRBV5-1 to TRBJ2-7; TRBD2 aligns across 7 bases. This CDR3 has 16 amino acids. After removal of 0 bases from V and 4 bases from J, the junction contained 10 bases not matched to a gene. From germline, CDR1 is SGHRS and CDR2 YFSETQ. The CDR3 region has the DNA TGCGCCAGCAGCTTGGATCCTAGCGGAATTGGGTACGAGCAGTACTTC. Translation gives CASSLDPSGIGYEQYF.

The rearrangement joins TRBV18 to TRBJ1-5; TRBD1 agrees at 7 bases. V dropped 6 bases and J dropped 3; count of bases not matched to a gene: 5. Germline CDR1 is KGHSH and CDR2 is LQKENI. This CDR3 is built from 14 residues. The CDR3 loop reads CASSPTGANQPQHF. CDR3 DNA sequence: TGTGCCAGCTCCCCTACAGGGGCCAATCAGCCCCAGCATTTT. Based on the CDR3 plus reference TRBV18 and TRBJ1-5, the full variable domain is NAGVMQNPRHLVRRRGQEARLRCSPMKGHSHVYWYRQLPEEGLKFMVYLQKENIIDESGMPKERFSAEFPKEGPSILRIQQVVRGDSAAYFCASSPTGANQPQHFGDGTRLSIL.

Concerning this clone: Additional DNA sequences in this sample encode the identical CDR3. The chain uses TRBV19 and TRBJ1-4; no clear D. There are 15 residues in the CDR3. Germline V gives CDR1 LNHDA, CDR2 SQIVND (reference sequence). V was pared by 3 bases and J by 3 bases, with 11 bases between. CDR3 nucleotides: TGTGCCAGTAGTATTGGAGGCAGCCCTAATGAAAAACTGTTTTTT. It yields the protein CASSIGGSPNEKLFF.

The chain links TRBV5-5 to TRBJ2-1, with 10 positions matching TRBD2. V was pared by 0 bases and J by 9 bases, with 3 bases of the junction left unmatched. CDR3 length equals 14 residues. CDR1 and CDR2 from the germline V gene are SGHKS and YYEKEE (reference sequence). The CDR3 loop reads CASSLGGTSVEQFF. CDR3 sequence (DNA): TGTGCCAGCAGCTTGGGGGGGACTAGCGTTGAGCAGTTCTTC.

The CDR3, as DNA: TGTGCCAGCAGTATTAACCCGGGACAGGGGGCGAATCAGCCCCAGCATTTT. Its translation: CASSINPGQGANQPQHF. The chain uses TRBV27 and TRBJ1-5, with 12 bases aligning to TRBD1. The CDR3 consists of 17 residues. The V gene's germline CDR1 is MNHEY and CDR2 SMNVEV (reference sequence). J gave up 4 bases and V 5 bases, and 9 bases lay outside the gene matches.

The V gene is TRBV7-9, the J gene TRBJ1-5, with D possibly TRBD1 on 5 matching bases. Germline assignment: CDR1 SEHNR and CDR2 FQNEAQ (reference sequence). The V and J ends lost 3 bases and 9 bases respectively, with 12 bases between them. This CDR3 is built from 13 residues. The CDR3 reads CASSFAGGGPQHF. The CDR3 DNA follows: TGTGCCAGCAGCTTTGCCGGGGGGGGGCCCCAGCATTTT. Based on the CDR3 plus reference TRBV7-9 and TRBJ1-5, the full variable domain is DTGVSQNPRHKITKRGQNVTFRCDPISEHNRLYWYRQTLGQGPEFLTYFQNEAQLEKSRLLSDRFSAERPKGSFSTLEIQRTEQGDSAMYLCASSFAGGGPQHFGDGTRLSIL.

V gene TRBV6-4 combines with J gene TRBJ2-1; a weak D match, TRBD2 (6 bases). Germline V CDR1 and CDR2: MRHNA, SNTAGT. The CDR3 consists of 16 residues. The V gene lost 7 bases and the J gene lost 4 bases, with 20 bases spanning the gap. In DNA, the CDR3 is TGTGCCAGCACGCAAATCCCCAGGGAGGCATACAATGAGCAGTTCTTC. Its translation: CASTQIPREAYNEQFF.

CDR3 sequence: CAISTGMSNQPQHF. CDR3 DNA sequence: TGTGCCATCAGTACAGGGATGAGCAATCAGCCCCAGCATTTT. This sequence joins TRBV10-3 and TRBJ1-5; D possibly corresponds to TRBD1 (6 bases). The CDR3 extends over 14 amino acids. The ends were cut back, 5 bases at V and 1 base at J, with 9 bases in the middle. Germline V gene data show CDR1 as ENHRY and CDR2 as SYGVKD.